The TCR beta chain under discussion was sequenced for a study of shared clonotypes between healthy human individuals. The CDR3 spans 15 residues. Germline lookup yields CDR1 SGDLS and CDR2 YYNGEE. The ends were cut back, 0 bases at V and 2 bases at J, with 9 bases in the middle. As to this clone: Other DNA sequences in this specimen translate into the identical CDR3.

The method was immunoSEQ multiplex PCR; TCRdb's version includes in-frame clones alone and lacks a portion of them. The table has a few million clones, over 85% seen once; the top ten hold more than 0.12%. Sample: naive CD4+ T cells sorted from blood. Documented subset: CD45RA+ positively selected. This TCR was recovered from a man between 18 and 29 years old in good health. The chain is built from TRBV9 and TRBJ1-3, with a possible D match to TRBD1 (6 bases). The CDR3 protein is CASSVEGGAGNTIYF. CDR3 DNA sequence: TGTGCCAGCAGCGTAGAGGGGGGAGCTGGAAACACCATATATTTT.